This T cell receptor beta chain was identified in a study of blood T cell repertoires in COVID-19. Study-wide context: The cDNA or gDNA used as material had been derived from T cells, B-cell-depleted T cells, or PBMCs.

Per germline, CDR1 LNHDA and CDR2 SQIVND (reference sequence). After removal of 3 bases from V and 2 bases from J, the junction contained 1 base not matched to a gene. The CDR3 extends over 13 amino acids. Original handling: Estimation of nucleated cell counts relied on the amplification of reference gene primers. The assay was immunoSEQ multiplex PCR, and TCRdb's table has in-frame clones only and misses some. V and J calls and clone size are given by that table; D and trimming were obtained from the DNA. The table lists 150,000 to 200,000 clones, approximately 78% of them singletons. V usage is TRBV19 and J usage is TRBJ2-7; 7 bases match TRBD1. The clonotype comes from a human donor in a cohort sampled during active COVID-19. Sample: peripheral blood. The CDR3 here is CASSIGTAYEQYF. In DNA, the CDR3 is TGTGCCAGTAGTATTGGGACAGCCTACGAGCAGTACTTC.